The entry below gives a single TCR beta chain sequence along with its context. As yet, its antigen is unknown. The data derive from a study of blood T cells in healthy people across ages. Findings and limits, study-wide: Any changes in expanded clonotypes were possibly confounded, as donor CMV status remained unknown.

This CDR3 is built from 13 residues. Looked up from germline, CDR1 is MDHEN and CDR2 is SYDVKM. Trimming took 6 bases from V and 4 from J, leaving 12 bases between them. The second PCR ran about 6 to 11 cycles with a sample-barcoded 5' primer and J-beta primers. One entry per CDR3 protein results from TCRdb running MiXCR on the 5' RACE reads. The sample records about 830,000 distinct CDR3 sequences, 58% being singletons. No fewer than 5.5 micrograms of total RNA were isolated from every sample. This rearrangement joins TRBV28 to TRBJ1-2, with D possibly TRBD1 on 5 matching bases. The TCR originated in a man aged 25 to 40 in good health. The sequencing input was blood. CDR3 DNA: TGTGCCAGCAGGCCGTCAGGGACCTATGGCTACACCTTC. It is translated as CASRPSGTYGYTF.